What follows describes a single TCR beta chain. The data stem from a study of control samples from healthy donors and cancer patients. The repertoire was sequenced with immunoSEQ multiplex PCR; TCRdb's copy has only in-frame clones and lacks some. The table includes 210,000 or so clones, about 90% detected once. Germline-derived CDR1 and CDR2 are LNHDA and SQIVND (reference sequence). Deletions cut 3 bases from V and 4 bases from J, with 8 bases between. This CDR3 comprises 13 residues. The chain links TRBV19 to TRBJ2-3; tentatively, D is TRBD1 (5 bases). Sequencing used blood. The receptor comes from a man aged 30-40 years in good health. The CDR3 spells CASSIQGPDTQYF. For the CDR3, the DNA is TGTGCCAGTAGTATTCAGGGCCCAGATACGCAGTATTTT.